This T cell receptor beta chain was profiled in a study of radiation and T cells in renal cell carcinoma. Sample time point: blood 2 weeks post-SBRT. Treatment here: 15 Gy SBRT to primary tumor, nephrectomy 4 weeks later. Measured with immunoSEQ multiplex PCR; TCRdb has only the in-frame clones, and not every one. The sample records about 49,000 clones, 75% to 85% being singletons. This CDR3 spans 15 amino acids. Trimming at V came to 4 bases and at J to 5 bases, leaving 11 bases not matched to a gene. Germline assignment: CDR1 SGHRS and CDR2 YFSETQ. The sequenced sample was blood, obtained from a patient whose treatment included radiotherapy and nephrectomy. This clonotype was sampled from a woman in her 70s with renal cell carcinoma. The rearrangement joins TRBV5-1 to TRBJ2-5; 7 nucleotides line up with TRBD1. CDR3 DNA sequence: TGCGCCAGCAGCCTAATGGACAGGAGACAGGAGACCCAGTACTTC. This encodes CASSLMDRRQETQYF.